This is a list of T cell receptor beta chains from one sample in a study of blood T cell repertoires in COVID-19. This table comes from immunoSEQ multiplex PCR, and its TCRdb copy is limited to in-frame clones, with some not included. The sample has about 350,000 clones, about 90% seen once. The sample was PBMCs or T cells enriched from blood (not recorded which). These receptors all stem from a woman younger than 45 who had recovered from COVID-19. CDR3s include the opening cysteine and the closing phenylalanine or tryptophan. Each record gives: D gene, clone size, J gene, V gene, CDR3 protein, CDR3 DNA. D genes are given only for firm matches. The size of a clone is reported for some rows only, either as once, few or many, or as a class for expanded clones.

- - TRBJ1-3 TRBV30 CAWSSGGGGNTIYF TGTGCCTGGAGTTCGGGGGGAGGTGGAAACACCATATATTTT
- - TRBJ1-5 TRBV28 CASSPIFRGPQHF TGTGCCAGCAGTCCCATCTTCCGGGGGCCCCAGCATTTT
- - TRBJ1-6 TRBV12-3/TRBV12-4 CASSLEEVALHF TGTGCCAGCAGTTTAGAAGAGGTTGCCCTCCACTTT
TRBD1 - TRBJ2-6 TRBV27 CASSFTGVSGANVLTF TGTGCCAGCAGTTTTACAGGGGTATCTGGGGCCAACGTCCTGACTTTC
TRBD2 once TRBJ2-5 TRBV5-4 CASSWSGGVQETQYF TGTGCCAGCAGCTGGAGCGGGGGAGTTCAAGAGACCCAGTACTTC
TRBD2 - TRBJ2-3 TRBV28 CASSAPRTSGGAGDTQYF TGTGCCAGCAGTGCTCCTCGAACTAGCGGGGGGGCTGGAGATACGCAGTATTTT
TRBD1 - TRBJ2-5 TRBV9 CASSVGQGPGQTQYF TGTGCCAGCAGCGTCGGACAGGGCCCCGGACAGACCCAGTACTTC
TRBD1 - TRBJ1-5 TRBV28 CASSGPRTGGDRQPQHF TGTGCCAGCAGTGGGCCGAGGACAGGGGGCGACAGACAGCCCCAGCATTTT
TRBD1 - TRBJ1-5 TRBV5-5 CASSLEPTGVQPQHF TGTGCCAGCAGCTTGGAACCGACAGGGGTCCAGCCCCAGCATTTT
TRBD1 once TRBJ1-3 TRBV11-2 CASSLRAGQAGNTIYF TGTGCCAGCAGCTTACGAGCAGGACAGGCTGGAAACACCATATATTTT
- - TRBJ2-7 TRBV11-2 CASSLETAPSYEQYF TGTGCCAGCAGCTTAGAAACAGCTCCCTCCTACGAGCAGTACTTC
- - TRBJ1-1 TRBV27 CASRRGSTEAFF TGTGCCAGCAGGAGGGGGAGCACTGAAGCTTTCTTT
- - TRBJ1-1 TRBV4-2 CASSQELTRGNTEAFF TGTGCCAGCAGCCAAGAACTTACTCGGGGGAACACTGAAGCTTTCTTT
- - TRBJ2-3 TRBV20-1 CSARVTDTQYF TGCAGTGCTCGCGTTACAGATACGCAGTATTTT
- once TRBJ1-2 TRBV30 CAWRSGGGYGYTF TGTGCCTGGAGGTCGGGGGGTGGCTATGGCTACACCTTC
TRBD1 - TRBJ1-2 TRBV11-2 CASSLPGTVFLANYGYTF TGTGCCAGCAGCCTGCCAGGGACAGTCTTCTTAGCTAACTATGGCTACACCTTC
- - TRBJ2-7 TRBV28 CASTTIGTSYEQYF TGTGCCAGCACCACAATCGGGACAAGCTACGAGCAGTACTTC
TRBD1 - TRBJ1-5 TRBV19 CASTDGQGSRAPQHF TGTGCCAGTACCGATGGACAGGGCAGTAGGGCGCCCCAGCATTTT
TRBD1 - TRBJ1-6 TRBV6-5 CASSHRRQGNSPLHF TGTGCCAGCAGTCACCGGAGACAGGGTAATTCACCCCTCCACTTT
- - TRBJ2-3 TRBV3-1/TRBV3-2 CASSHGETDTQYF TGTGCCAGCAGCCACGGGGAAACAGATACGCAGTATTTT
TRBD1 - TRBJ1-1 TRBV7-8 CASSLKLGGQGAEAFF TGTGCCAGCAGCTTAAAATTGGGAGGACAGGGGGCTGAAGCTTTCTTT
- - TRBJ1-5 TRBV28 CASSPWTVNSNQPQHF TGTGCCAGCAGTCCCTGGACAGTAAATAGCAATCAGCCCCAGCATTTT
TRBD1 - TRBJ1-2 TRBV5-4 CASRVPDRGGGYTF TGTGCCAGCAGGGTCCCGGACAGGGGAGGAGGCTACACCTTC
- - TRBJ1-4 TRBV6-2/TRBV6-3 CASSQPRGFEKLFF TGTGCCAGCAGCCAACCTCGGGGGTTTGAAAAACTGTTTTTT
TRBD1 once TRBJ1-2 TRBV27 CASSPTGGQDSYTF TGTGCCAGCAGCCCGACAGGGGGCCAAGACAGCTACACCTTC
TRBD1 - TRBJ1-3 TRBV10-2 CASTETGANSGNTIYF TGCGCCAGCACCGAGACAGGGGCCAACTCTGGAAACACCATATATTTT
- - TRBJ2-1 TRBV5-4 CASSLVGGANEQFF TGTGCCAGCAGCTTGGTAGGGGGGGCGAATGAGCAGTTCTTC
TRBD1 - TRBJ2-7 TRBV19 CASSIDLQGAYEQYF TGTGCCAGTAGTATAGACCTACAGGGGGCCTACGAGCAGTACTTC
- - TRBJ1-1 TRBV30 CAWITGLMNTEAFF TGTGCCTGGATTACAGGCTTAATGAACACTGAAGCTTTCTTT
- - TRBJ1-1 TRBV21-1 CASSRLNQNTEAFF TGTGCCAGCAGCAGACTAAACCAGAACACTGAAGCTTTCTTT
TRBD1 - TRBJ1-2 TRBV18 CASSLDREDYGYTF TGTGCCAGCTCACTGGACAGGGAGGACTATGGCTACACCTTC
- once TRBJ1-3 TRBV11-2 CASSPGVGNTIYF TGTGCCAGCAGCCCAGGGGTTGGAAACACCATATATTTT
- - TRBJ2-7 TRBV7-9 CASSFQGYSYEQYF TGTGCCAGCAGCTTTCAGGGGTACTCCTACGAGCAGTACTTC
TRBD1 - TRBJ2-7 TRBV7-6 CASSSTGQGYEQYF TGTGCCAGCAGCAGCACGGGACAGGGATACGAGCAGTACTTC
TRBD1 once TRBJ1-2 TRBV5-6 CASRSGQLGGYTF TGTGCCAGCAGATCGGGACAGCTAGGTGGCTACACCTTC
- - TRBJ1-2 TRBV2 CASQDLNYGYTF TGTGCCAGCCAGGATTTAAACTATGGCTACACCTTC
- - TRBJ1-3 TRBV19 CASGALSGNTIYF TGTGCCAGTGGGGCCCTCTCTGGAAACACCATATATTTT
- - TRBJ1-3 TRBV28 CASSLGAPHSGNTIYF TGTGCCAGCAGCTTGGGGGCACCGCACTCTGGAAACACCATATATTTT
- - TRBJ1-2 TRBV4-1 CASSQDPQGPNNYGYTF TGCGCCAGCAGCCAAGATCCGCAGGGCCCTAATAACTATGGCTACACCTTC
- - TRBJ2-7 TRBV5-6 CASSLTAYEQYF TGTGCCAGCAGCCTAACCGCCTACGAGCAGTACTTC
TRBD2 - TRBJ2-1 TRBV28 CASRISRLAGVSYNEQFF TGTGCCAGCAGGATCTCAAGACTAGCGGGGGTTTCCTACAATGAGCAGTTCTTC
- - TRBJ2-7 TRBV7-2 CASSSRVGTEQYF TGTGCCAGCAGCTCCCGAGTGGGGACAGAGCAGTACTTC
- - TRBJ1-1 TRBV3-1/TRBV3-2 CASSLTETGEAFF TGTGCCAGCAGCCTAACGGAGACAGGAGAAGCTTTCTTT
TRBD1 - TRBJ2-7 TRBV29-1 CSVGARDRVYEQYF TGCAGCGTTGGGGCCCGGGACAGGGTCTACGAGCAGTACTTC
TRBD1 - TRBJ1-2 TRBV30 CAWSMTRQGAGGYTF TGTGCCTGGAGTATGACCCGACAGGGAGCAGGTGGCTACACCTTC
TRBD1 - TRBJ1-2 TRBV30 CAWSGDRGEVGYTF TGTGCCTGGAGTGGGGACAGGGGGGAGGTTGGCTACACCTTC
- once TRBJ2-5 TRBV19 CASSEETQYF TGTGCCAGCTCCGAGGAGACCCAGTACTTC
TRBD1 - TRBJ2-2 TRBV3-1/TRBV3-2 CASSHHGQGGTGELFF TGTGCCAGCAGCCATCATGGACAGGGAGGCACCGGGGAGCTGTTTTTT
TRBD1 - TRBJ2-7 TRBV28 CASSPGTGSYEQYF TGTGCCAGCAGTCCCGGGACAGGGTCCTACGAGCAGTACTTC
TRBD1 - TRBJ2-7 TRBV19 CASSRGQGAGEQYF TGTGCCAGTAGTAGGGGACAGGGGGCTGGCGAGCAGTACTTC
- - TRBJ1-6 TRBV28 CASGKRGSSYNSPLHF TGTGCCAGCGGAAAAAGGGGGAGCTCCTATAATTCACCCCTCCACTTT
- - TRBJ2-1 TRBV7-9 CASSLSGSSYNEQFF TGTGCCAGCAGCTTATCCGGTAGCTCCTACAATGAGCAGTTCTTC
TRBD2 - TRBJ2-3 TRBV3-1/TRBV3-2 CASSQVGLAKDTQYF TGTGCCAGCAGCCAAGTCGGACTAGCTAAGGATACGCAGTATTTT
TRBD1 few TRBJ1-5 TRBV5-1 CASSFGTGDQPQHF TGCGCCAGCAGCTTTGGGACAGGGGATCAGCCCCAGCATTTT